A single sample gave rise to the 13 T cell receptor beta chains below, sequenced in a study of T cell clusters in autoimmune cytopenias. Tens of thousands of genome equivalents of blood DNA were amplified for TRB. One tube held mixed TRB-A and TRB-B primer pools for touch-down PCR. TCRdb reprocessed the multiplex PCR reads, with one entry per CDR3 protein and no DNA. This sample's clone table lists some 5,100 distinct CDR3 sequences. This sample also appeared in a second study, on T cell repertoires in aging, cancer and after chemotherapy.

Material for sequencing was peripheral blood. The source is a human donor in good health.

Its frequency marks this clonotype as medium-sized. This chain connects TRBV6-5 to TRBJ2-3; TCRdb's assignment of TRBD2 cannot be checked, as there is no DNA. This CDR3 has 13 amino acids. CDR1 is MNHEY and CDR2 is SVGAGI in the germline V gene. CDR3 protein: CASTPPGADTQYF.

This chain uses TRBV19 with TRBJ2-7; TCRdb's D gene call, TRBD2, goes unchecked for lack of DNA. The CDR3 loop spans 16 amino acids. CDR1 and CDR2 (germline): LNHDA, SQIVND (reference sequence). The CDR3 sequence: CASSPWAESRSDEQYF.

The CDR3: CASALGPGISAFF. The chain couples TRBV5-6 to TRBJ1-1; lacking DNA, the TRBD1 call made by TCRdb goes unchecked. This CDR3 region has 13 residues. In germline, CDR1 is SGHDT, CDR2 YYEEEE.

This rearrangement joins TRBV12-3 or TRBV12-4 to TRBJ2-3; the TCRdb D gene call, TRBD1, has no DNA to confirm it. The CDR3 loop spans 16 amino acids. The CDR3 loop reads CASILRASGATDTQYF.

The chain is built from TRBV20-1 and TRBJ2-1. The CDR3 is 15 amino acids. Germline CDR1 and CDR2: DFQATT and SNEGSKA (reference sequence). This chain's CDR3 is CSARKNRGSYNEQFF.

The chain links TRBV6-1 to TRBJ2-5; the D call of TRBD1 rests on TCRdb alone, since no DNA is present to check it. The germline gives CDR1 MNHNS, CDR2 SASEGT. The CDR3 extends over 13 amino acids. The CDR3 loop reads CASSGGGYETQYF.

The chain is built from TRBV5-4 and TRBJ2-7; TCRdb's D call of TRBD2 is untestable without DNA. The CDR3 has 13 amino acids. Germline V CDR1 and CDR2: SGHNT, YYREEE (reference sequence). CDR3 in amino acids: CASSLKGRDEQYF.

J is TRBJ2-7 and V is TRBV6-5. Looked up from germline, CDR1 is MNHEY and CDR2 is SVGAGI. The CDR3 totals 15 residues. The CDR3 is CASSYEAGDSYEQYF.

This chain uses TRBV6-1 with TRBJ2-7; the TCRdb D gene call, TRBD1, has no DNA to confirm it. CDR3 length equals 17 residues. Germline V gene sequence: CDR1 MNHNS, CDR2 SASEGT. The CDR3 loop is CASTGNRGSLLAYEQYF.

This clonotype is labeled medium-sized (0.01 to 0.1%) based on frequency. This sequence joins TRBV19 and TRBJ2-1; TCRdb designates TRBD2, a call that cannot be tested without DNA. This CDR3 region has 15 residues. CDR1 and CDR2 (germline): LNHDA, SQIVND (reference sequence). The CDR3 here is CASSIAGGYYNEQFF.

This chain uses TRBV10-3 with TRBJ2-7; TCRdb selects TRBD2, and the lack of DNA leaves this call unchecked. Germline CDR1 and CDR2: ENHRY and SYGVKD. The CDR3 consists of 14 residues. The CDR3 loop is CAISELGGSYEQYF.

By frequency, this clonotype registers medium-sized. This chain connects TRBV19 to TRBJ2-2; TCRdb indicates TRBD1, and absent DNA this call remains unverified. CDR1 is LNHDA, CDR2 SQIVND, per germline (reference sequence). The CDR3 sequence is 15 residues long. The CDR3 spells CASSTTGSNTGELFF.

The chain combines TRBV10-3 with TRBJ2-5; the D call from TCRdb, TRBD2, cannot be confirmed without DNA. The germline CDR1 and CDR2 sequences are ENHRY and SYGVKD. The CDR3 loop spans 15 amino acids. CDR3 loop: CATEDTGRGQETQYF.